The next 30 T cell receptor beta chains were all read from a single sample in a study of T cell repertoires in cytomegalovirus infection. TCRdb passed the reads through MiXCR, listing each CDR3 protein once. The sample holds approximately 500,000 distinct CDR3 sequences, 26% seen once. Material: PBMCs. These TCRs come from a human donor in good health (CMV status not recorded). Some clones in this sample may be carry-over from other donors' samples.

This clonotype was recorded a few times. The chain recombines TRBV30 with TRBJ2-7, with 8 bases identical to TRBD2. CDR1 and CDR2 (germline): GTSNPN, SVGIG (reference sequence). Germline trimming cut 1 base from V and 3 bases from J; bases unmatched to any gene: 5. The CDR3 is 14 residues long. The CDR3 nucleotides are TGTGCCTGGAGTGGCACTAGCGGCTACTACGAGCAGTACTTC. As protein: CAWSGTSGYYEQYF.

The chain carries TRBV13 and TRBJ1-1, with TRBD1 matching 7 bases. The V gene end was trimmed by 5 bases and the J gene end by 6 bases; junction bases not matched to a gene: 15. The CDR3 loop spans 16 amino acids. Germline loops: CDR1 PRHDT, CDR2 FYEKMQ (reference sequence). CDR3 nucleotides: TGTGCCAGCAGCCTCTGGGACAGTGAAAGGTTCGCTGAAGCTTTCTTT. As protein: CASSLWDSERFAEAFF.

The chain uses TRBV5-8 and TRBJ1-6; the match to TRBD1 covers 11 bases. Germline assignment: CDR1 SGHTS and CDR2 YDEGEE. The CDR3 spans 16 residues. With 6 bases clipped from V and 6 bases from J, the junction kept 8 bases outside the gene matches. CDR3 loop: CASMEDRGRSNSPLHF. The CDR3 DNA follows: TGTGCCAGCATGGAGGACAGGGGGCGAAGTAATTCACCCCTCCACTTT.

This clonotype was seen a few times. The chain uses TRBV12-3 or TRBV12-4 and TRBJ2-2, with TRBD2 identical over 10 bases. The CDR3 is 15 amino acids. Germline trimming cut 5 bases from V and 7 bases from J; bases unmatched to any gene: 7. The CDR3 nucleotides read TGTGCCAGCAGTATCCTAGCGGGAGCAAGCGGGGAGCTGTTTTTT. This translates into CASSILAGASGELFF.

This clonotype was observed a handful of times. CDR3 protein: CASTGTDRLSAIYF. In DNA, the CDR3 is TGTGCCAGCACCGGGACAGATCGCTTGTCCGCCATATATTTT. The V and J genes are TRBV28 and TRBJ1-3; 7 bases are a match to TRBD1. The ends lost 7 bases at V and 11 bases at J; junction bases unmatched: 14. This CDR3 contains 14 residues. Germline V CDR1 and CDR2: MDHEN, SYDVKM.

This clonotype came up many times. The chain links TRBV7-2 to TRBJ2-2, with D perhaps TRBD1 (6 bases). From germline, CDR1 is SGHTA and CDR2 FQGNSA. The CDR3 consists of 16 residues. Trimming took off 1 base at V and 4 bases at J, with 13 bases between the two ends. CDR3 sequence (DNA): TGTGCCAGCAGCTTAGGATCCAGGGGAAGCACCGGGGAGCTGTTTTTT. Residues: CASSLGSRGSTGELFF.

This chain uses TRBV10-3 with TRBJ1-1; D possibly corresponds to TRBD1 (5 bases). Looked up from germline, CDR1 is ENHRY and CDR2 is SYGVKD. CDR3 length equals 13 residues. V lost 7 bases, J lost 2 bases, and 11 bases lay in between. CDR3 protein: CAITHGTNTEAFF. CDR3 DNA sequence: TGTGCCATCACCCACGGGACTAACACTGAAGCTTTCTTT.

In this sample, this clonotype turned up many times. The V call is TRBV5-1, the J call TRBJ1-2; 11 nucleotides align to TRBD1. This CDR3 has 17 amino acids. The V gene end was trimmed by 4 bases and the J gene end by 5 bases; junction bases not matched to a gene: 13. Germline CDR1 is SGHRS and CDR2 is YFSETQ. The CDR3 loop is CASSRGGTGGPIYGYTF. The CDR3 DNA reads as TGCGCCAGCAGCCGTGGCGGGACAGGGGGACCTATATATGGCTACACCTTC. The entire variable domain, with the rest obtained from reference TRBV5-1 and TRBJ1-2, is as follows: KAGVTQTPRYLIKTRGQQVTLSCSPISGHRSVSWYQQTPGQGLQFLFEYFSETQRNKGNFPGRFSGRQFSNSRSEMNVSTLELGDSALYLCASSRGGTGGPIYGYTFGSGTRLTVV.

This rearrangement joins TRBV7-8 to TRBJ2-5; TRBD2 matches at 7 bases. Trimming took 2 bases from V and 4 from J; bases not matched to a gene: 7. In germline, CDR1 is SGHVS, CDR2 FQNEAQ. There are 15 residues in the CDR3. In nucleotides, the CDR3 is TGTGCCAGCAGCTTAACAGTTGGGAGGGGAGAGACCCAGTACTTC. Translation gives CASSLTVGRGETQYF.

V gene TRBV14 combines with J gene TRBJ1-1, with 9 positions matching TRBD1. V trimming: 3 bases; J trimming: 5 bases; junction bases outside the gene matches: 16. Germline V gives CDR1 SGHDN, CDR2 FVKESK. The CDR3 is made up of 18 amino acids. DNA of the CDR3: TGTGCCAGCAGCCACTATAGGACAGGGGCGGCCCGGGGGACTGAAGCTTTCTTT. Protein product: CASSHYRTGAARGTEAFF.

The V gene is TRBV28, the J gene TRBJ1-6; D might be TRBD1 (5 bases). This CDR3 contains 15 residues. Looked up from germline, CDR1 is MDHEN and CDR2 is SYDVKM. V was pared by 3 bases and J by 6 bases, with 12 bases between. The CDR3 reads CASSFLRTTNSPLHF. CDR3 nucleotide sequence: TGTGCCAGCAGTTTTCTTCGGACAACTAATTCACCCCTCCACTTT.

CDR3 loop: CASNLPTLNYGYTF. CDR3 sequence (DNA): TGCGCCAGCAACCTACCGACATTAAACTATGGCTACACCTTC. The J gene is TRBJ1-2, the V gene TRBV5-1; D remains ambiguous. Trimming shortened V by 6 bases and J by 2 bases, and 14 bases separated the two germline ends. The germline V gene has CDR1 SGHRS and CDR2 YFSETQ. The length of the CDR3 is 14 residues.

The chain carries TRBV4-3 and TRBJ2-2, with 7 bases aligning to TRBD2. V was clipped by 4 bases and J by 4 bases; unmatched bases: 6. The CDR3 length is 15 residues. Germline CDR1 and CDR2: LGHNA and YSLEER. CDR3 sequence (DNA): TGCGCCAGCAGCCTGGCGGGAGTGGTCACCGGGGAGCTGTTTTTT. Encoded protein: CASSLAGVVTGELFF.

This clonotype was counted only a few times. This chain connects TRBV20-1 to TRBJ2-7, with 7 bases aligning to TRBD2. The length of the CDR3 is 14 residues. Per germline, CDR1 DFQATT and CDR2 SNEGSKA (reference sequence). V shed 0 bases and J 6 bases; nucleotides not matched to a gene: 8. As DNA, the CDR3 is TGCAGTGCTAGAGATTTCGGCAGGGAGGGCGAGCAGTACTTC. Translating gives CSARDFGREGEQYF.

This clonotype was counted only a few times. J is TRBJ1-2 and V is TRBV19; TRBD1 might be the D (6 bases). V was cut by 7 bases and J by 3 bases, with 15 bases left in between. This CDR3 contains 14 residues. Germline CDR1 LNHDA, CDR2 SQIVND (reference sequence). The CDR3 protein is CASTHREDDYGYTF. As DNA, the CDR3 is TGTGCCAGTACCCACAGGGAGGATGACTATGGCTACACCTTC.

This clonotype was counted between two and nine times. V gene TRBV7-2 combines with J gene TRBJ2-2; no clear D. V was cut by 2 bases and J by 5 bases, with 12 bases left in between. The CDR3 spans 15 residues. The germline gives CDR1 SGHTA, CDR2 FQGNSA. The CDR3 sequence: CASSLSGPITGELFF. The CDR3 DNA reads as TGTGCCAGCAGCTTAAGTGGGCCTATTACCGGGGAGCTGTTTTTT.

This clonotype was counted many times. The CDR3 reads CASSFQRGYEQYV. The CDR3 DNA sequence: TGTGCCAGCAGTTTCCAGCGGGGGTACGAGCAGTACGTC. The V call is TRBV7-2, the J call TRBJ2-7, with TRBD2 matching 8 bases. After removal of 6 bases from V and 4 bases from J, the junction contained 5 bases not matched to a gene. The CDR3 sequence is 13 residues long. The V gene's germline CDR1 is SGHTA and CDR2 FQGNSA.

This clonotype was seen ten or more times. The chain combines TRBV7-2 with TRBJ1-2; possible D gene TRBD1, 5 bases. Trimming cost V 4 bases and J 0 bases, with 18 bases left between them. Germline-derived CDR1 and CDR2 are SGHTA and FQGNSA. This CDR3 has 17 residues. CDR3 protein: CASSSPRQLQANYGYTF. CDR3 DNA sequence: TGTGCCAGCAGCTCCCCCAGACAGCTCCAAGCTAACTATGGCTACACCTTC.

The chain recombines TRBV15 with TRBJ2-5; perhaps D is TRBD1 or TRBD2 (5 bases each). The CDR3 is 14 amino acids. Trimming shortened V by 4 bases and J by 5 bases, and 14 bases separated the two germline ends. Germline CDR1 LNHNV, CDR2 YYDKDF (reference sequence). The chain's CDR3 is CATSKEPEGETQYF. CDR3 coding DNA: TGTGCCACCAGCAAGGAACCCGAGGGGGAGACCCAGTACTTC.

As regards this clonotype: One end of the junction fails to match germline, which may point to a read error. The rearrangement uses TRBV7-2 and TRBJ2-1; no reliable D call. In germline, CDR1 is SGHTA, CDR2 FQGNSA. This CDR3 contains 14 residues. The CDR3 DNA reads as TGTGCCAGCAGCTTAGACAGTTCCTACAGTGAGCAGTTCTTC. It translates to CASSLDSSYSEQFF.

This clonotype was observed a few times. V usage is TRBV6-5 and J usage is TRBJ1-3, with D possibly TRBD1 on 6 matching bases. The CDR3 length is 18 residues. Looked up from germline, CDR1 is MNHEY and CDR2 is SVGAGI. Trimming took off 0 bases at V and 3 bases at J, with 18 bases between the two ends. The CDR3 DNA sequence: TGTGCCAGCAGTTACTCAGCCCCGGGCAGGGGCTTTGGAAACACCATATATTTT. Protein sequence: CASSYSAPGRGFGNTIYF.

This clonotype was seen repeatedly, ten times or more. CDR3 sequence: CAISVHLGDQPQHF. In nucleotides, the CDR3 is TGTGCCATCAGTGTTCACCTGGGGGATCAGCCCCAGCATTTT. The chain joins TRBV10-3 to TRBJ1-5, with D maybe TRBD1 (5 bases). Germline loops: CDR1 ENHRY, CDR2 SYGVKD. Trimming removed 4 bases from V and 5 bases from J, with 12 bases in between. The CDR3 loop spans 14 amino acids.

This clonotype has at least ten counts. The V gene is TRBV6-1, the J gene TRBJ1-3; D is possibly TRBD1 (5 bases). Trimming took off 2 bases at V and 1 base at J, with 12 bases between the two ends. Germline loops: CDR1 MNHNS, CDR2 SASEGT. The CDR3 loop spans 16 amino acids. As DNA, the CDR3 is TGTGCCAGCAGTGAATTGACAGCGGGTTCTGGAAACACCATATATTTT. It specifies CASSELTAGSGNTIYF.

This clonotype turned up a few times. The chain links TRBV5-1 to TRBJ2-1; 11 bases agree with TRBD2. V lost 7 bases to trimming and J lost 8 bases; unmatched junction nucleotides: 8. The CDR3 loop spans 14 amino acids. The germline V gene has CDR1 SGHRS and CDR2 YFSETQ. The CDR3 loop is CASGDTSGSHEQFF. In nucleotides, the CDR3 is TGCGCCAGCGGTGACACTAGCGGGAGTCATGAGCAGTTCTTC.

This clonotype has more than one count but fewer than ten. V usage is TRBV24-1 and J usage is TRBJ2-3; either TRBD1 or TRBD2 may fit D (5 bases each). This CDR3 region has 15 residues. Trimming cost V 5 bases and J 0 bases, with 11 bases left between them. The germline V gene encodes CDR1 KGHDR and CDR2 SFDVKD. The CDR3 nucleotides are TGTGCCACCAGTGTTGCCGGGGCTAGCACAGATACGCAGTATTTT. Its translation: CATSVAGASTDTQYF.

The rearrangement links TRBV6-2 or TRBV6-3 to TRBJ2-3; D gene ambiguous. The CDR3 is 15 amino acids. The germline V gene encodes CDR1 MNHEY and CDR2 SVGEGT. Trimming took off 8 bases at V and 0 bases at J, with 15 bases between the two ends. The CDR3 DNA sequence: TGTGCCAGCCACCCACGGCGCGTTAGCACAGATACGCAGTATTTT. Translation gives CASHPRRVSTDTQYF.

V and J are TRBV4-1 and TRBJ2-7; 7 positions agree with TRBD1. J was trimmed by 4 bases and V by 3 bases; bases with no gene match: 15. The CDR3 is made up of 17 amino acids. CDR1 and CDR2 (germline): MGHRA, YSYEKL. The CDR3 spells CASSHEQPGQSGYEQYF. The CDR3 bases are TGCGCCAGCAGCCACGAACAACCGGGACAGAGTGGATACGAGCAGTACTTC.

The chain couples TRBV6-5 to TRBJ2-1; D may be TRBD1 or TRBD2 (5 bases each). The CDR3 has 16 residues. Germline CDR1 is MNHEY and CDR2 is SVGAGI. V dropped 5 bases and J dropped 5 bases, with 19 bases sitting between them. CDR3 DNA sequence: TGTGCCAGCAGTCGTACCGGGACCCCGGCCCACAATGAGCAGTTCTTC. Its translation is CASSRTGTPAHNEQFF.

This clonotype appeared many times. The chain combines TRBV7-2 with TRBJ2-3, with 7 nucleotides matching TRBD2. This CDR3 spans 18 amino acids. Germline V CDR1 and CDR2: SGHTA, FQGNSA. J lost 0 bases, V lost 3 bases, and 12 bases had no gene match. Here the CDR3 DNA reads TGTGCCAGCAGCTTGGTTCATAGCGGGTTATATAGCACAGATACGCAGTATTTT. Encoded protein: CASSLVHSGLYSTDTQYF.

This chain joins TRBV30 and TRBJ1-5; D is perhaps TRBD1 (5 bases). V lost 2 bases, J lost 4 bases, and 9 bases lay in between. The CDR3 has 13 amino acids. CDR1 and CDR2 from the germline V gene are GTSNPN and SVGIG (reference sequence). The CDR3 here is CAWSPEGNQPQHF. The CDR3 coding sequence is TGTGCCTGGAGTCCCGAGGGGAATCAGCCCCAGCATTTT. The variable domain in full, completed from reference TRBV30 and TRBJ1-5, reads SQTIHQWPATLVQPVGSPLSLECTVEGTSNPNLYWYRQAAGRGLQLLFYSVGIGQISSEVPQNLSASRPQDRQFILSSKKLLLSDSGFYLCAWSPEGNQPQHFGDGTRLSIL.